The clone carrying this T cell receptor (beta chain) came up once. This entry comes from a study of blood T cell repertoires in COVID-19. As for the study in general: The United States, Italy and Spain supplied acute and convalescent COVID-19 samples.

Individuals aged 18 to 89 years were recruited from 24 US areas. Cohorts were assigned according to the clinical history that participants reported. Libraries were prepared by immunoSEQ multiplex PCR; TCRdb keeps only in-frame clonotypes and omits some of them. The sample records about 280,000 clones, around 91% being singletons. The V and J ends lost 7 bases and 10 bases, in that order; junction bases with no gene match: 15. The CDR3 is 15 amino acids. Germline lookup yields CDR1 SGHVS and CDR2 FQNEAQ. Input material: PBMCs or T cells enriched from blood (not recorded which). This clonotype originated in a woman between 18 and 30 years old with acute COVID-19. V gene TRBV7-8 combines with J gene TRBJ2-1, with 8 bases identical to TRBD2. The CDR3 spells CASTLTSATSPEQFF. The CDR3 nucleotides are TGTGCCAGCACCCTGACTAGCGCGACAAGTCCCGAGCAGTTCTTC.